Listed below are T cell receptor beta chains from one sample, sequenced in a study of T cell changes during pregnancy in multiple sclerosis. The data were produced by immunoSEQ multiplex PCR, yet TCRdb's version contains in-frame clones alone and is incomplete. The repertoire holds tens of thousands of clones, with 90% to 95% as singletons. The sequencing used CD8+ T cells from peripheral blood mononuclear cells, collected in the first trimester of pregnancy. The origin of the receptors is a female donor with multiple sclerosis, enrolled in a pregnancy study. Both conserved end residues are part of each CDR3. Fields, in order: J gene, D gene, clone size, V gene, CDR3 DNA, CDR3 protein. A D gene is named only where the DNA matches it firmly. The size entry is marked missing in some rows and otherwise reads once, few, many or a size class.

j_call: TRBJ2-7; d_call: -; clone_size: -; v_call: TRBV5-1; cdr3_nt: TGCGCCAGCAGCTTGGAAAGCGTAGACCCCTACGAGCAGTACTTC; cdr3_aa: CASSLESVDPYEQYF
j_call: TRBJ2-1; d_call: TRBD2; clone_size: -; v_call: TRBV6-5; cdr3_nt: TGTGCCAGCAGCATACTAGCGGGGGACTACAATGAGCAGTTCTTC; cdr3_aa: CASSILAGDYNEQFF
j_call: TRBJ2-2; d_call: -; clone_size: -; v_call: TRBV5-4; cdr3_nt: TGTGCCAGCAGCCGCGACAGGTATACCGGGGAGCTGTTTTTT; cdr3_aa: CASSRDRYTGELFF
j_call: TRBJ2-6; d_call: -; clone_size: -; v_call: TRBV19; cdr3_nt: TGTGCCAGTAGTTTCTATCTGTCTCTCTCTGGGGCCAACGTCCTGACTTTC; cdr3_aa: CASSFYLSLSGANVLTF
j_call: TRBJ2-7; d_call: TRBD1; clone_size: once; v_call: TRBV15; cdr3_nt: TGTGCCACCAGCAGTCGGACAGGGGATGGGGAGCAGTACTTC; cdr3_aa: CATSSRTGDGEQYF
j_call: TRBJ1-2; d_call: -; clone_size: once; v_call: TRBV27; cdr3_nt: TGTGCCAGCAGTTTAAGGGCCGGGTCTCGAGGGGGCTACACCTTC; cdr3_aa: CASSLRAGSRGGYTF
j_call: TRBJ1-5; d_call: TRBD1; clone_size: -; v_call: TRBV27; cdr3_nt: TGTGCCAGCAGCCAGGTATACAGGGGTTCCAATCAGCCCCAGCATTTT; cdr3_aa: CASSQVYRGSNQPQHF
j_call: TRBJ2-5; d_call: -; clone_size: -; v_call: TRBV10-3; cdr3_nt: TGTGCCATCAGTGAGAACCCACAAGCTTCTAGGTCTCAAGAGACCCAGTACTTC; cdr3_aa: CAISENPQASRSQETQYF
j_call: TRBJ1-1; d_call: -; clone_size: -; v_call: TRBV19; cdr3_nt: TGTGCCAGTAGGGCCCCCCCGGGAACTGAAGCTTTCTTT; cdr3_aa: CASRAPPGTEAFF
j_call: TRBJ1-1; d_call: -; clone_size: -; v_call: TRBV5-4; cdr3_nt: TGTGCCAGCAGCTTGTCCGGGGGGCGGAGGACTGAAGCTTTCTTT; cdr3_aa: CASSLSGGRRTEAFF
j_call: TRBJ1-2; d_call: -; clone_size: -; v_call: TRBV6-1; cdr3_nt: TGTGCCAGCAGTGAATTCCTACAGGCCGCTAACTATGGCTACACCTTC; cdr3_aa: CASSEFLQAANYGYTF
j_call: TRBJ1-1; d_call: -; clone_size: -; v_call: TRBV7-6; cdr3_nt: TGTGCCAGCAGCAGTGACAGCCGAGAAGCTTTCTTT; cdr3_aa: CASSSDSREAFF
j_call: TRBJ2-7; d_call: -; clone_size: -; v_call: TRBV5-1; cdr3_nt: TGCGCCAGCAGCTTGGCCGGGGAAGGGTCCTACGAGCAGTACTTC; cdr3_aa: CASSLAGEGSYEQYF
j_call: TRBJ1-3; d_call: -; clone_size: -; v_call: TRBV9; cdr3_nt: TGTGCCAGCAGCGCCCCCGCGACAGCTGGAAACACCATATATTTT; cdr3_aa: CASSAPATAGNTIYF
j_call: TRBJ2-1; d_call: TRBD2; clone_size: -; v_call: TRBV27; cdr3_nt: TGTGCCAGCTTCGGGACTAGCGGGGGCAATGAGCAGTTCTTC; cdr3_aa: CASFGTSGGNEQFF
j_call: TRBJ1-2; d_call: TRBD1; clone_size: -; v_call: TRBV6-6; cdr3_nt: TGTGCCAGCCGTAACGACAGGGAGATATATGGCTACACCTTC; cdr3_aa: CASRNDREIYGYTF
j_call: TRBJ2-1; d_call: -; clone_size: -; v_call: TRBV7-9; cdr3_nt: TGTGCCAGCAGCCCCGAAGGTGGGTCAAAGAGGGTTGAGCAGTTCTTC; cdr3_aa: CASSPEGGSKRVEQFF
j_call: TRBJ1-1; d_call: TRBD1; clone_size: -; v_call: TRBV27; cdr3_nt: TGTGCCAGCAGACCGGGACAGATTTCTACTGAAGCTTTCTTT; cdr3_aa: CASRPGQISTEAFF
j_call: TRBJ2-2; d_call: TRBD1; clone_size: few; v_call: TRBV4-1; cdr3_nt: TGCGCCAGCAGCCTGGACAGGGTCGGCACCGGGGAGCTGTTTTTT; cdr3_aa: CASSLDRVGTGELFF
j_call: TRBJ2-7; d_call: -; clone_size: -; v_call: TRBV4-3; cdr3_nt: TGCGCCAGCAGCCAAGATCTGATCGGAGGGGGCGGCTACGAGCAGTACTTC; cdr3_aa: CASSQDLIGGGGYEQYF
j_call: TRBJ1-6; d_call: TRBD1; clone_size: -; v_call: TRBV7-9; cdr3_nt: TGTGCCAGCAGCTTGACTGGGACAGGGTATAATCCCCTCCACTTT; cdr3_aa: CASSLTGTGYNPLHF
j_call: TRBJ1-3; d_call: -; clone_size: -; v_call: TRBV25-1; cdr3_nt: TGTGCCAGCAGTGGCCCCTTAGCGGACTACTCTGGAAACACCATATATTTT; cdr3_aa: CASSGPLADYSGNTIYF
j_call: TRBJ2-3; d_call: -; clone_size: -; v_call: TRBV7-2; cdr3_nt: TGTGCCAGCAGACAACAGGGCACAGATACGCAGTATTTT; cdr3_aa: CASRQQGTDTQYF
j_call: TRBJ2-5; d_call: -; clone_size: -; v_call: TRBV15; cdr3_nt: TGTGCCACCAGCAGAGAGTTAGGGCAGGGTCGCCAAGAGACCCAGTACTTC; cdr3_aa: CATSRELGQGRQETQYF
j_call: TRBJ2-5; d_call: TRBD2; clone_size: -; v_call: TRBV30; cdr3_nt: TGTGCCTGGAGTACCCAGCGGGAGACGGAGACCCAGTACTTC; cdr3_aa: CAWSTQRETETQYF
j_call: TRBJ1-2; d_call: -; clone_size: -; v_call: TRBV29-1; cdr3_nt: TGCAGCGTTGAAGGATTGGGGGGTGACTATGGCTACACCTTC; cdr3_aa: CSVEGLGGDYGYTF
j_call: TRBJ2-7; d_call: -; clone_size: -; v_call: TRBV4-1; cdr3_nt: TGCGCCAGCAGCCTCGGACAGAGATACGAGCAGTACTTC; cdr3_aa: CASSLGQRYEQYF
j_call: TRBJ2-2; d_call: -; clone_size: -; v_call: TRBV29-1; cdr3_nt: TGCAGCGTTATCTCCCCCAGTGTCGGGGAGCTGTTTTTT; cdr3_aa: CSVISPSVGELFF
j_call: TRBJ2-1; d_call: -; clone_size: -; v_call: TRBV7-9; cdr3_nt: TGTGCCAGCAGCTTATTCGATGAGCAGTTCTTC; cdr3_aa: CASSLFDEQFF
j_call: TRBJ2-7; d_call: -; clone_size: -; v_call: TRBV4-1; cdr3_nt: TGCGCCAGCAGCCAAGCCCCTAACCACGAGCAGTACTTC; cdr3_aa: CASSQAPNHEQYF
j_call: TRBJ2-7; d_call: -; clone_size: -; v_call: TRBV28; cdr3_nt: TGTGCCAGCAGTTTCCCGCAGGGGTACTACGAGCAGTACTTC; cdr3_aa: CASSFPQGYYEQYF
j_call: TRBJ2-5; d_call: -; clone_size: -; v_call: TRBV7-8; cdr3_nt: TGTGCCAGCACCCATAGAACAGGCAAGGAGACCCAGTACTTC; cdr3_aa: CASTHRTGKETQYF
j_call: TRBJ2-7; d_call: TRBD1; clone_size: -; v_call: TRBV4-1; cdr3_nt: TGCGCCAGCAGCCCGACAGGGACCCCTAGCTCCTACGAGCAGTACTTC; cdr3_aa: CASSPTGTPSSYEQYF
j_call: TRBJ1-2; d_call: TRBD1; clone_size: -; v_call: TRBV13; cdr3_nt: TGTGCCAGCAGCTCTCAAGGACAGGGCTATGGCTACACCTTC; cdr3_aa: CASSSQGQGYGYTF
j_call: TRBJ2-7; d_call: TRBD1; clone_size: -; v_call: TRBV14; cdr3_nt: TGTGCCAGCAGCCCTTCCACGGACAGGGGGAACGAGCAGTACTTC; cdr3_aa: CASSPSTDRGNEQYF
j_call: TRBJ1-1; d_call: -; clone_size: -; v_call: TRBV6-1; cdr3_nt: TGTGCCAGCACCCTAGACAGTCTGAACACTGAAGCTTTCTTT; cdr3_aa: CASTLDSLNTEAFF
j_call: TRBJ2-3; d_call: TRBD1; clone_size: -; v_call: TRBV27; cdr3_nt: TGTGCCAGCAGTTGGGCAGGGGGTGATGGTGCAGATACGCAGTATTTT; cdr3_aa: CASSWAGGDGADTQYF
j_call: TRBJ2-7; d_call: -; clone_size: -; v_call: TRBV9; cdr3_nt: TGTGCCAGCAGCGTAGAGGGGACAACTTACGAGCAGTACTTC; cdr3_aa: CASSVEGTTYEQYF
j_call: TRBJ1-1; d_call: -; clone_size: once; v_call: TRBV4-1; cdr3_nt: TGCGCCAGCAGCCAAGCCCAGAACACTGAAGCTTTCTTT; cdr3_aa: CASSQAQNTEAFF
j_call: TRBJ1-5; d_call: -; clone_size: -; v_call: TRBV7-2; cdr3_nt: TGTGCCAGCAGCGAGCCCAACAGTCTTCCCCAGCATTTT; cdr3_aa: CASSEPNSLPQHF
j_call: TRBJ2-5; d_call: -; clone_size: -; v_call: TRBV27; cdr3_nt: TGTGCCAGCAGAAAGGAAGCGTACCAAGAGACCCAGTACTTC; cdr3_aa: CASRKEAYQETQYF
j_call: TRBJ2-7; d_call: -; clone_size: -; v_call: TRBV5-6; cdr3_nt: TGTGCCAGCAGGGGGGGGCAGGGGGCAAGATACGAGCAGTACTTC; cdr3_aa: CASRGGQGARYEQYF
j_call: TRBJ1-2; d_call: -; clone_size: -; v_call: TRBV7-8; cdr3_nt: TGTGCCAGCAGCTTAGAAGGCCGGGATATTGGCTACACCTTC; cdr3_aa: CASSLEGRDIGYTF
j_call: TRBJ1-1; d_call: -; clone_size: -; v_call: TRBV2; cdr3_nt: TGTGCCAGCAGTGATATAGGGGCCATGAACACTGAAGCTTTCTTT; cdr3_aa: CASSDIGAMNTEAFF
j_call: TRBJ2-7; d_call: TRBD2; clone_size: -; v_call: TRBV5-1; cdr3_nt: TGCGCCAGCAGCCCGACTAGCGGGAGCTCCTACGAGCAGTACTTC; cdr3_aa: CASSPTSGSSYEQYF
j_call: TRBJ2-5; d_call: -; clone_size: -; v_call: TRBV29-1; cdr3_nt: TGCAGCGCCTTTCAAGAGACCCAGTACTTC; cdr3_aa: CSAFQETQYF
j_call: TRBJ1-1; d_call: -; clone_size: -; v_call: TRBV19; cdr3_nt: TGTGCCAGTCACCGGGGGTGGGCCACTGAAGCTTTCTTT; cdr3_aa: CASHRGWATEAFF
j_call: TRBJ1-5; d_call: -; clone_size: few; v_call: TRBV4-1; cdr3_nt: TGCGCCAGCAGCCAAGGTCAGGCCAGCAATCAGCCCCAGCATTTT; cdr3_aa: CASSQGQASNQPQHF
j_call: TRBJ1-5; d_call: -; clone_size: -; v_call: TRBV19; cdr3_nt: TGTGCCAGTAGTCCGAGGGGCAGGGGAATTCAGCCCCAGCATTTT; cdr3_aa: CASSPRGRGIQPQHF
j_call: TRBJ2-5; d_call: -; clone_size: -; v_call: TRBV7-9; cdr3_nt: TGTGCCAGCAGCTACCCGCAGGGATTGGAGACCCAGTACTTC; cdr3_aa: CASSYPQGLETQYF
j_call: TRBJ1-5; d_call: -; clone_size: -; v_call: TRBV28; cdr3_nt: TGTGCCAGCAGTCCCGAACCCCTTGACAGGCGCAATCAGCCCCAGCATTTT; cdr3_aa: CASSPEPLDRRNQPQHF
j_call: TRBJ1-1; d_call: -; clone_size: -; v_call: TRBV28; cdr3_nt: TGTGCCAGCAGGCGAGGGGGAGAGACTGAAGCTTTCTTT; cdr3_aa: CASRRGGETEAFF
j_call: TRBJ1-4; d_call: -; clone_size: -; v_call: TRBV28; cdr3_nt: TGTGCCAGCAGTTTAGTGGGCAGGAGGGATAATGAAAAACTGTTTTTT; cdr3_aa: CASSLVGRRDNEKLFF
j_call: TRBJ2-7; d_call: -; clone_size: -; v_call: TRBV7-8; cdr3_nt: TGTGCCAGCAGCCCCTTCCTAGCGCGACCTTACGAGCAGTACTTC; cdr3_aa: CASSPFLARPYEQYF
j_call: TRBJ2-3; d_call: -; clone_size: -; v_call: TRBV6-6; cdr3_nt: TGTGCCAGCAGTACCACTCAGGAGAGGACTATGTTT; cdr3_aa: CASSTTQERTMF
j_call: TRBJ1-1; d_call: TRBD1; clone_size: once; v_call: TRBV5-4; cdr3_nt: TGTGCCAGCAGCTTGGATCCGCAGGGACAGGGGTATGATCACACTGAAGCTTTCTTT; cdr3_aa: CASSLDPQGQGYDHTEAFF
j_call: TRBJ2-3; d_call: -; clone_size: -; v_call: TRBV7-9; cdr3_nt: TGTGCCAGCAGCTTAAACGAGGGAGATACGCAGTATTTT; cdr3_aa: CASSLNEGDTQYF
j_call: TRBJ1-5; d_call: -; clone_size: -; v_call: TRBV21-1; cdr3_nt: TGTGCCAGCAGCCCCCGAAAAACTCTGGGCCGAGCCAAGAATCAGCCCCAGCATTTT; cdr3_aa: CASSPRKTLGRAKNQPQHF
j_call: TRBJ1-2; d_call: -; clone_size: -; v_call: TRBV7-9; cdr3_nt: TGTGCCAGCAGCTTAGTAGGTGGTGCGACTCTGAATGGCTACACCTTC; cdr3_aa: CASSLVGGATLNGYTF
j_call: TRBJ2-7; d_call: -; clone_size: -; v_call: TRBV29-1; cdr3_nt: TGCAGCGTTGAAGATCGTGCCCGAGGCGAGCAGTACTTC; cdr3_aa: CSVEDRARGEQYF